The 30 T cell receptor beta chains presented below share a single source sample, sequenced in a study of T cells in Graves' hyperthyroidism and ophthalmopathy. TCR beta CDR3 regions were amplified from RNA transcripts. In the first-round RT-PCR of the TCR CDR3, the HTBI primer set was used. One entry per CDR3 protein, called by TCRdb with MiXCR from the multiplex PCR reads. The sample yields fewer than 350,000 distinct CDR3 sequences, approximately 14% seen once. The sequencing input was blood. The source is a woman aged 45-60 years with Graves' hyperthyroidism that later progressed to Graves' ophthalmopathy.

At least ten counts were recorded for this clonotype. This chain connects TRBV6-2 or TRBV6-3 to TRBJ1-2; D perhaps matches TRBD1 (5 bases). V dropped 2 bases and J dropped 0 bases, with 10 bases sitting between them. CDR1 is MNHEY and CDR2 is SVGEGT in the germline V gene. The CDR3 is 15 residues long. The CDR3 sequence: CASSYNGGSNYGYTF. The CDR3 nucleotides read TGTGCCAGCAGTTACAACGGGGGATCTAACTATGGCTACACCTTC.

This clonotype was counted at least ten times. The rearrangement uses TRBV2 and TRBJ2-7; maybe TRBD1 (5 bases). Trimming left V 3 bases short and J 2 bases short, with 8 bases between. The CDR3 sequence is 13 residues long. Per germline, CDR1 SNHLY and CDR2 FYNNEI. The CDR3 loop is CASSEQGPYEQYF. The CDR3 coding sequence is TGTGCCAGCAGTGAGCAGGGTCCCTACGAGCAGTACTTC.

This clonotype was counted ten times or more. This CDR3 reads CASSLEGRGTEAFF. CDR3 nucleotides: TGCGCCAGCAGCTTGGAGGGGAGAGGGACTGAAGCTTTCTTT. The chain joins TRBV5-1 to TRBJ1-1; TRBD1 might be the D (5 bases). From germline, CDR1 is SGHRS and CDR2 YFSETQ. The V gene lost 0 bases and the J gene lost 5 bases, with 11 bases spanning the gap. The CDR3 extends over 14 amino acids.

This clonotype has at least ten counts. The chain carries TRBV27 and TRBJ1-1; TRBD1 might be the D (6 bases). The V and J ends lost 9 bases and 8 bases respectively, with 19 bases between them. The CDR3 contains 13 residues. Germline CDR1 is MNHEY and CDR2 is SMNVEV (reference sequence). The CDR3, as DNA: TGTGCCAGTGTCAGGATGGGACAAGGGGAAGCTTTCTTT. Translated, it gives CASVRMGQGEAFF.

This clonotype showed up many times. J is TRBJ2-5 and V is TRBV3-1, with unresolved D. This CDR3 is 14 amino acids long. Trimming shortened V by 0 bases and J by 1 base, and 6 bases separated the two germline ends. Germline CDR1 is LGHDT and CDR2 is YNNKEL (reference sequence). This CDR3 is CASSQEWPQETQYF. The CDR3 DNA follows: TGTGCCAGCAGCCAAGAATGGCCCCAAGAGACCCAGTACTTC.

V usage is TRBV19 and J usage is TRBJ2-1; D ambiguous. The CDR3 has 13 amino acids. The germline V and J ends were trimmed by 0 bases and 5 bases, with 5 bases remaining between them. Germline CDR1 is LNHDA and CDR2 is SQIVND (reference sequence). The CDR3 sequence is CASSIDPDNEQFF. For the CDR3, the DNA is TGTGCCAGTAGTATAGACCCGGACAATGAGCAGTTCTTC.

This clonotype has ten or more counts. CDR3 loop: CASSLAQGRGDTQYF. The CDR3 DNA reads TGTGCCAGCAGTTTAGCCCAGGGGAGGGGAGATACGCAGTATTTT. The chain is built from TRBV12-3 or TRBV12-4 and TRBJ2-3; possible D gene TRBD2, 7 bases. V gave up 0 bases and J gave up 5 bases, with 12 bases separating them. The CDR3 totals 15 residues.

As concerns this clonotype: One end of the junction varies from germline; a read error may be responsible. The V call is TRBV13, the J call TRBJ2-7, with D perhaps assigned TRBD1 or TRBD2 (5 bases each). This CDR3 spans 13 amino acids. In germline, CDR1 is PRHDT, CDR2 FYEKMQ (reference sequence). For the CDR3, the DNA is TGTGCCGGCAGCACGGGACGGCTCAGCGAGCAGTACTTC. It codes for CAGSTGRLSEQYF.

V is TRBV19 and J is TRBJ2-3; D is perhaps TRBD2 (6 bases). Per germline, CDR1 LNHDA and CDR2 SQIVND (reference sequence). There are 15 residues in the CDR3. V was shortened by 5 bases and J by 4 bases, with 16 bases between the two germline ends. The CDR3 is CASSWGDSTADTQYF. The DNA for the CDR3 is TGTGCCAGTAGTTGGGGGGACTCCACGGCAGATACGCAGTATTTT. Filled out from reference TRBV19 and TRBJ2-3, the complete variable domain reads DGGITQSPKYLFRKEGQNVTLSCEQNLNHDAMYWYRQDPGQGLRLIYYSQIVNDFQKGDIAEGYSVSREKKESFPLTVTSAQKNPTAFYLCASSWGDSTADTQYFGPGTRLTVL.

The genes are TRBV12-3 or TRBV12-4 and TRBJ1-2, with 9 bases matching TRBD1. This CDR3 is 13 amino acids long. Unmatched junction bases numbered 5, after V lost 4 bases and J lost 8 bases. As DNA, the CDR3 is TGTGCCAGCAGTTCGGGGACAGGGAGGGGCTACACCTTC. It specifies CASSSGTGRGYTF.

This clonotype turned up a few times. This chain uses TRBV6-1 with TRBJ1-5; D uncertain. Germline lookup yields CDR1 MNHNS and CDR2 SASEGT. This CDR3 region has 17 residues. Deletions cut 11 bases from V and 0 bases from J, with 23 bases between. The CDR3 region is CALPTKQFGSSNQPQHF. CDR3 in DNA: TGTGCCTTACCCACCAAACAATTCGGGTCTAGCAATCAGCCCCAGCATTTT.

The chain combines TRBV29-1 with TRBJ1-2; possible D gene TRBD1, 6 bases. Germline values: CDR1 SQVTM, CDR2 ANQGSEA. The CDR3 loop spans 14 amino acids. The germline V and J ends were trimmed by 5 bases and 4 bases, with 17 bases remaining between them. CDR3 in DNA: TGCAGCGTTCCCCGGGACACCTCTTTCTATGGCTACACCTTC. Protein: CSVPRDTSFYGYTF.

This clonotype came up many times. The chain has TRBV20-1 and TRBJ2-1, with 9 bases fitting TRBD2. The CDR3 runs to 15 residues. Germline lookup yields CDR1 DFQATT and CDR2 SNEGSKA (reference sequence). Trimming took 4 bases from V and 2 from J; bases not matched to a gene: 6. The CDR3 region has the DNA TGCAGTGCTACCTCCCAGCGGGAGGCCTACAATGAGCAGTTCTTC. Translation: CSATSQREAYNEQFF.

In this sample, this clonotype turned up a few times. Here the CDR3 DNA reads TGTGCCAGCAGCTTAATTCTCGCGGACAGCGAACTAGCGGGGCCATACAATGAGCAGTTCTTC. The encoded protein is CASSLILADSELAGPYNEQFF. This chain links TRBV7-8 with TRBJ2-1; the match to TRBD2 covers 10 bases. The CDR3 runs 21 residues. CDR1 and CDR2 from the germline V gene are SGHVS and FQNEAQ. After removal of 2 bases from V and 4 bases from J, the junction contained 20 bases not matched to a gene.

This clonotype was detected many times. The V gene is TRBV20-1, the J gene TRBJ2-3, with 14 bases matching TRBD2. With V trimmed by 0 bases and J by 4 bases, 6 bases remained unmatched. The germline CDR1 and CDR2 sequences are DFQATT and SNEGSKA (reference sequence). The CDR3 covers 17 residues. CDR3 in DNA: TGCAGTGCTAGAGAGATGGTGACTAGCGGGAGGGCAGATACGCAGTATTTT. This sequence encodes CSAREMVTSGRADTQYF.

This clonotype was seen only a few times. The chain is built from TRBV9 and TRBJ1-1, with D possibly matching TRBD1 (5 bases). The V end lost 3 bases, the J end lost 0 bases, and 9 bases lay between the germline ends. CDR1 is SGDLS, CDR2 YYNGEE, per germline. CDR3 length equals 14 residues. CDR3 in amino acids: CASSARDMNTEAFF. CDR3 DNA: TGTGCCAGCAGCGCCAGGGATATGAACACTGAAGCTTTCTTT.

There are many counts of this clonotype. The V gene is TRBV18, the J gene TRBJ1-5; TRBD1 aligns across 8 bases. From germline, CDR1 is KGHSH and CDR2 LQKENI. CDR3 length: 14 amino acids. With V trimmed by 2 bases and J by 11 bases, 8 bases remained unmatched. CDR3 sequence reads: CASSPDRGGVTQHF. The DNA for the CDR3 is TGTGCCAGCTCACCAGACAGGGGAGGGGTGACCCAGCATTTT.

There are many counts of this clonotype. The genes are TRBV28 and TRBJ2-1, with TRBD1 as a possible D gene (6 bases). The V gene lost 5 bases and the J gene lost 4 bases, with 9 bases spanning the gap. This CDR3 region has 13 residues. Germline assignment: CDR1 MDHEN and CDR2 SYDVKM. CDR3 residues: CASSMDRYNEQFF. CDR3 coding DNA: TGTGCCAGCAGTATGGACAGATACAATGAGCAGTTCTTC.

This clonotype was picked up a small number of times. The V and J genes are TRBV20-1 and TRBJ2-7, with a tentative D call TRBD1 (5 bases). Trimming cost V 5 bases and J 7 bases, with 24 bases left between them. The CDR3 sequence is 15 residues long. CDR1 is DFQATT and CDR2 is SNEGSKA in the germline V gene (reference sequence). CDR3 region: CSAFPGRVLIREQYF. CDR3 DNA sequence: TGCAGTGCTTTCCCGGGCAGGGTCCTGATTCGGGAGCAGTACTTC.

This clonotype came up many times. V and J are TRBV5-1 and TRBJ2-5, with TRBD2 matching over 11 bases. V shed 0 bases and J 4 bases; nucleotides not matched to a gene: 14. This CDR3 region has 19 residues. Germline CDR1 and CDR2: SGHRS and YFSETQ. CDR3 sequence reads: CASSLDGVAGGPGGETQYF. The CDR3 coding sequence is TGCGCCAGCAGCTTGGACGGAGTAGCGGGAGGGCCTGGAGGAGAGACCCAGTACTTC.

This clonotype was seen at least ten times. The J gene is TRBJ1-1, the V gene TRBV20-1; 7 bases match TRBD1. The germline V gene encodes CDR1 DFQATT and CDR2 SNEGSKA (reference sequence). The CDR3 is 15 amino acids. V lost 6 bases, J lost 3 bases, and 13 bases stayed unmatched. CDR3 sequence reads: CSADKTPQGHTEAFF. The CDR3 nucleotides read TGCAGTGCCGATAAGACGCCACAGGGGCACACTGAAGCTTTCTTT.

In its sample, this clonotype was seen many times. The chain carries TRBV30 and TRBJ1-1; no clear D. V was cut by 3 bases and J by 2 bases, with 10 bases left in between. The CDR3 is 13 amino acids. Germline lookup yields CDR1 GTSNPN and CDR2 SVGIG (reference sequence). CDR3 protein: CAWSKDTNTEAFF. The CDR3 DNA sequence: TGTGCCTGGAGCAAGGATACTAACACTGAAGCTTTCTTT.

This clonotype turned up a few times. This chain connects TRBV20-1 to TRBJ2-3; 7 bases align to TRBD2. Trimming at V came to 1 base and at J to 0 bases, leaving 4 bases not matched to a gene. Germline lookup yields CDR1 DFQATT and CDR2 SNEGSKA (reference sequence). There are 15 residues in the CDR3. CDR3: CSARGSGFSTDTQYF. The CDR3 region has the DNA TGCAGTGCTAGAGGTAGCGGGTTTAGCACAGATACGCAGTATTTT.

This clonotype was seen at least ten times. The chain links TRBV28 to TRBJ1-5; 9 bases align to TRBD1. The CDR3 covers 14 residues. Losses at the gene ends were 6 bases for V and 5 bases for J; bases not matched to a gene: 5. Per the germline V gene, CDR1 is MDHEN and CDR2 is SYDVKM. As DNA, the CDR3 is TGTGCCAGCAGCCAGGACAGGGGATATCAGCCCCAGCATTTT. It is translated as CASSQDRGYQPQHF.

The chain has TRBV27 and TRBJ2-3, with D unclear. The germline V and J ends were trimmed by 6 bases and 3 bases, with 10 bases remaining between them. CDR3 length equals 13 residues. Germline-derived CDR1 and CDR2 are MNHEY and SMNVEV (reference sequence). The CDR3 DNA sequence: TGTGCCAGCAGACAAGTTAAGACAGATACGCAGTATTTT. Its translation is CASRQVKTDTQYF.

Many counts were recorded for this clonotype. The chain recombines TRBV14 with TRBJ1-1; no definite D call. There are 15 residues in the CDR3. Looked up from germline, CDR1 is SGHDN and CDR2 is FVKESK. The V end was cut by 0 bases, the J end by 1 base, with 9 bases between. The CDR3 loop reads CASSQDLGSNTEAFF. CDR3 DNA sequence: TGTGCCAGCAGCCAAGATCTAGGGTCGAACACTGAAGCTTTCTTT.

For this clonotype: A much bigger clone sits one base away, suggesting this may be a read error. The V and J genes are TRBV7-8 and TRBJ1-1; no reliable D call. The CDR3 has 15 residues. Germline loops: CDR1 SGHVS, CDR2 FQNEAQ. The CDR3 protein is CVSSETLEMNTEAFF. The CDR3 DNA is TGTGTCAGCAGCGAAACACTAGAGATGAACACTGAAGCTTTCTTT.

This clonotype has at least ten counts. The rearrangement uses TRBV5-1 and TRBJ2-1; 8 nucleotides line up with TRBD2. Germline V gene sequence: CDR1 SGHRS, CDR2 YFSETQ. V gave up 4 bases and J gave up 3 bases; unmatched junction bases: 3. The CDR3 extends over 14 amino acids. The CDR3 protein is CASSAGTSYNEQFF. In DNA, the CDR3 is TGCGCCAGCAGCGCCGGGACTAGCTACAATGAGCAGTTCTTC.

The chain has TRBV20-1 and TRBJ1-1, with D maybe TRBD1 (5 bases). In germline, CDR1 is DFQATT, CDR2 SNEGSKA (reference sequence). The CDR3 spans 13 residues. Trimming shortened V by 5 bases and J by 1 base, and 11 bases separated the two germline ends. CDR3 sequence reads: CSAGGTANTEAFF. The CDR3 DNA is TGCAGTGCTGGGGGGACCGCGAACACTGAAGCTTTCTTT.

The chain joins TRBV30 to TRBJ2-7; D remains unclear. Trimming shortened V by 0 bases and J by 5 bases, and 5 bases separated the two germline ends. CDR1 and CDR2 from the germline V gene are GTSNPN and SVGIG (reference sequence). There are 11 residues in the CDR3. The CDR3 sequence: CAWSVGNEQYF. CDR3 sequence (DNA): TGTGCCTGGAGTGTTGGCAACGAGCAGTACTTC.